One sample yielded the 32 T cell receptor beta chains listed below, sequenced in a study of technical replicates of blood from a handful of donors. Using immunoSEQ multiplex PCR, the repertoire was profiled, and TCRdb retains in-frame clones only, with some absent. The sample shows 75,000 or so clones, 95% of them seen only once. The specimen sequenced was T cells isolated from PBMCs. The receptors shown here come from a human donor in good health.

CDR3 region: CASSSLPGQGAYEQYF. The CDR3 nucleotides read TGTGCCAGCAGTTCTCTACCGGGACAGGGTGCCTACGAGCAGTACTTC. V is TRBV6-5 and J is TRBJ2-7, with TRBD1 matching 9 bases. The junction had 9 bases not matched to a gene; V was cut back by 4 bases and J by 2 bases. Germline CDR1 is MNHEY and CDR2 is SVGAGI. The CDR3 runs 16 residues.

The chain carries TRBV5-4 and TRBJ1-1; tentative D call: TRBD1 (5 bases). Trimming took off 0 bases at V and 0 bases at J, with 12 bases between the two ends. There are 16 residues in the CDR3. Per germline, CDR1 SGHNT and CDR2 YYREEE (reference sequence). Written as DNA, the CDR3 is TGTGCCAGCAGCTTGGGGGGGGGTAGGATGAACACTGAAGCTTTCTTT. Protein sequence: CASSLGGGRMNTEAFF.

This chain joins TRBV28 and TRBJ1-2, with 8 bases identical to TRBD1. Trimming removed 6 bases from V and 8 bases from J; junction bases left unmatched: 8. CDR3 length: 13 amino acids. Germline lookup yields CDR1 MDHEN and CDR2 SYDVKM. CDR3 in DNA: TGTGCCAGCAGCTCTTCGGACAGGGTCGGCTACACCTTC. This gives the protein CASSSSDRVGYTF.

Details on this clone: At one end, the junction sequence differs from germline, possibly due to a read error. V usage is TRBV4-1 and J usage is TRBJ2-2; 7 positions match TRBD2. This CDR3 spans 14 amino acids. Germline CDR1 is MGHRA and CDR2 is YSYEKL. CDR3 DNA: TGCGCCAGCAGCAAAGACCGGGGGGCCGGGGAGCTGTTTTTT. Translation gives CASSKDRGAGELFF.

This chain joins TRBV28 and TRBJ2-2; 8 bases line up with TRBD1. The CDR3 length is 15 residues. Germline-derived CDR1 and CDR2 are MDHEN and SYDVKM. J lost 4 bases, V lost 5 bases, and 6 bases had no gene match. This CDR3 reads CASSGRGRGTGELFF. For the CDR3, the DNA is TGTGCCAGCAGTGGCAGGGGGCGCGGCACCGGGGAGCTGTTTTTT.

The rearrangement uses TRBV4-1 and TRBJ1-2; D gene uncertain. From germline, CDR1 is MGHRA and CDR2 YSYEKL. This CDR3 spans 15 amino acids. Trimming took off 1 base at V and 0 bases at J, with 9 bases between the two ends. The CDR3 DNA reads as TGCGCCAGCAGCCAAGGAGGGTACACTAACTATGGCTACACCTTC. It specifies CASSQGGYTNYGYTF.

The chain couples TRBV5-4 to TRBJ1-1, with a possible D match to TRBD1 (6 bases). This CDR3 spans 20 amino acids. Germline CDR1 SGHNT, CDR2 YYREEE (reference sequence). The ends were cut back, 0 bases at V and 2 bases at J, with 26 bases in the middle. The CDR3 protein is CASSLASIIALAGDNTEAFF. CDR3 sequence (DNA): TGTGCCAGCAGCTTGGCCTCCATAATTGCTCTTGCAGGGGACAACACTGAAGCTTTCTTT.

The chain combines TRBV4-1 with TRBJ1-2; no reliable D call. V shed 0 bases and J shed 2 bases, with 10 bases lying between them. Germline V gives CDR1 MGHRA, CDR2 YSYEKL. The CDR3 loop spans 15 amino acids. DNA for the CDR3: TGCGCCAGCAGCCAAGATCGAGACAAAAACTATGGCTACACCTTC. It translates to CASSQDRDKNYGYTF.

V and J are TRBV10-1 and TRBJ1-2; D is possibly TRBD1 (6 bases). Trimming took off 5 bases at V and 2 bases at J, with 9 bases between the two ends. The CDR3 is 13 amino acids. Germline V lookup: CDR1 WNHNN, CDR2 SYGVQD (reference sequence). The DNA for the CDR3 is TGCGCCAGCAGTTATGACAGGAACTATGGCTACACCTTC. Its protein is CASSYDRNYGYTF.

The rearrangement joins TRBV7-9 to TRBJ2-5; 11 positions match TRBD2. The CDR3 sequence is 17 residues long. Germline-derived CDR1 and CDR2 are SEHNR and FQNEAQ (reference sequence). V shed 6 bases, J shed 1 base, and the junction held 10 bases outside the gene matches. The CDR3 spells CASRLNRGLAGQETQYF. In DNA, the CDR3 is TGTGCCAGCAGGTTAAACCGCGGACTAGCGGGCCAAGAGACCCAGTACTTC.

The chain carries TRBV15 and TRBJ1-4; D possibly corresponds to TRBD1 (5 bases). The V end lost 1 base, the J end lost 8 bases, and 17 bases lay between the germline ends. The germline CDR1 and CDR2 sequences are LNHNV and YYDKDF (reference sequence). The CDR3 runs 16 residues. CDR3 amino acids: CATSRGLGGSGEKLFF. The CDR3 coding sequence is TGTGCCACCAGCAGAGGTTTGGGGGGATCTGGCGAAAAACTGTTTTTT.

This chain uses TRBV19 with TRBJ2-1, with 8 positions matching TRBD2. V shed 7 bases and J 4 bases; nucleotides not matched to a gene: 6. Germline-derived CDR1 and CDR2 are LNHDA and SQIVND (reference sequence). The CDR3 totals 14 residues. The CDR3: CASTKTSGYNEQFF. The CDR3 DNA follows: TGTGCCAGTACCAAAACTAGCGGATACAATGAGCAGTTCTTC. Combining the CDR3 with reference TRBV19 and TRBJ2-1 gives the whole variable domain DGGITQSPKYLFRKEGQNVTLSCEQNLNHDAMYWYRQDPGQGLRLIYYSQIVNDFQKGDIAEGYSVSREKKESFPLTVTSAQKNPTAFYLCASTKTSGYNEQFFGPGTRLTVL.

V usage is TRBV15 and J usage is TRBJ2-5, with 12 bases aligning to TRBD2. There are 16 residues in the CDR3. Trimming at V came to 3 bases and at J to 3 bases, leaving 5 bases not matched to a gene. The germline CDR1 and CDR2 sequences are LNHNV and YYDKDF (reference sequence). The CDR3 bases are TGTGCCACCAGCAGGGACGGACTAGCGGGGAAAGAGACCCAGTACTTC. It codes for CATSRDGLAGKETQYF.

This clone was detected only once. The chain uses TRBV28 and TRBJ1-2; D is possibly TRBD1 (5 bases). Trimming cost V 6 bases and J 4 bases, with 15 bases left between them. The CDR3 totals 14 residues. Looked up from germline, CDR1 is MDHEN and CDR2 is SYDVKM. The CDR3 reads CASSPGGIGYGYTF. In nucleotides, the CDR3 is TGTGCCAGCAGCCCCGGGGGTATAGGCTATGGCTACACCTTC.

The chain uses TRBV5-4 and TRBJ2-7; D is unclear. CDR3 size: 13 residues. Germline CDR1 and CDR2: SGHNT and YYREEE (reference sequence). V shed 2 bases and J shed 0 bases, with 6 bases lying between them. The CDR3 DNA follows: TGTGCCAGCAGCTTTGGTAGCTCCTACGAGCAGTACTTC. This encodes CASSFGSSYEQYF.

The chain links TRBV30 to TRBJ2-1; 7 nucleotides line up with TRBD2. Germline CDR1 GTSNPN, CDR2 SVGIG (reference sequence). The CDR3 covers 14 residues. V trimming: 5 bases; J trimming: 6 bases; junction bases outside the gene matches: 10. The CDR3 sequence: CAWAGQGRGNEQFF. The CDR3 DNA sequence: TGTGCCTGGGCGGGGCAAGGGAGGGGCAATGAGCAGTTCTTC.

The CDR3 sequence: CATRLGGGLEQYF. The CDR3 bases are TGTGCCACCCGTCTGGGGGGTGGATTGGAGCAGTACTTC. The chain couples TRBV6-1 to TRBJ2-7; possible D gene TRBD2, 6 bases. The V end lost 10 bases, the J end lost 7 bases, and 20 bases lay between the germline ends. Germline loops: CDR1 MNHNS, CDR2 SASEGT. This CDR3 spans 13 amino acids.

V and J are TRBV6-5 and TRBJ2-5, with a weak D call TRBD2 (5 bases). CDR3 size: 13 residues. V lost 10 bases, J lost 2 bases, and 14 bases lay in between. CDR1 is MNHEY, CDR2 SVGAGI, per germline. The DNA for the CDR3 is TGTGCCACCCGACGAGCGGATCAAGAGACCCAGTACTTC. This translates into CATRRADQETQYF.

This clone was observed once. The genes are TRBV28 and TRBJ2-4, with 16 bases identical to TRBD2. Trimming took 4 bases from V and 1 from J; bases not matched to a gene: 4. The CDR3 covers 18 residues. Per the germline V gene, CDR1 is MDHEN and CDR2 is SYDVKM. CDR3 in amino acids: CASSWGLAGGGAKNIQYF. CDR3 coding DNA: TGTGCCAGCAGTTGGGGACTAGCGGGAGGGGGGGCCAAAAACATTCAGTACTTC.

The chain uses TRBV11-2 and TRBJ1-4; D is undetermined. This CDR3 spans 13 amino acids. In germline, CDR1 is SGHAT, CDR2 FQNNGV. Trimming took 4 bases from V and 5 from J, leaving 8 bases between them. The CDR3 loop reads CASSSGRNEKLFF. CDR3 coding DNA: TGTGCCAGCAGCTCAGGCAGAAATGAAAAACTGTTTTTT.

The chain has TRBV18 and TRBJ2-2; D might be TRBD2 (5 bases). V lost 1 base to trimming and J lost 1 base, with 16 bases between them. This CDR3 region has 18 residues. The germline V gene encodes CDR1 KGHSH and CDR2 LQKENI. The CDR3 sequence: CASSPRVEGYGNTGELFF. The DNA for the CDR3 is TGTGCCAGCTCACCACGGGTCGAGGGATACGGGAACACCGGGGAGCTGTTTTTT.

This chain connects TRBV13 to TRBJ2-1; no definite D call. The CDR3 length is 13 residues. V was shortened by 5 bases and J by 0 bases, with 5 bases between the two germline ends. CDR1 is PRHDT, CDR2 FYEKMQ, per germline (reference sequence). CDR3 nucleotide sequence: TGTGCCAGCAGCCTCTACTCCTACAATGAGCAGTTCTTC. This gives the protein CASSLYSYNEQFF.

The chain combines TRBV6-6 with TRBJ1-2, with 9 bases lining up with TRBD1. The germline gives CDR1 MNHNY, CDR2 SVGAGI (reference sequence). CDR3 length equals 15 residues. The V segment lost 0 bases and the J segment 8 bases; nucleotides outside the gene matches: 7. The CDR3 loop is CASSYSGQGGGGYTF. In DNA, the CDR3 is TGTGCCAGCAGTTACTCGGGACAGGGTGGCGGGGGCTACACCTTC.

The CDR3 reads CASGQVDNEKLFF. The CDR3 nucleotides read TGTGCCAGCGGTCAGGTCGATAATGAAAAACTGTTTTTT. This chain uses TRBV28 with TRBJ1-4; D gene uncertain. Germline V lookup: CDR1 MDHEN, CDR2 SYDVKM. Trimming stripped 8 bases from V and 4 bases from J, with 11 bases between. The CDR3 runs 13 residues.

V and J are TRBV14 and TRBJ2-7, with TRBD1 matching 9 bases. The CDR3 extends over 16 amino acids. The trim removed 5 bases at V and 0 bases at J, leaving 8 bases unmatched. Germline-derived CDR1 and CDR2 are SGHDN and FVKESK. For the CDR3, the DNA is TGTGCCAGCAGCTGGACAGGGGCCCTATTCTCCTACGAGCAGTACTTC. Translated: CASSWTGALFSYEQYF. The whole variable domain, remainder taken from reference TRBV14 and TRBJ2-7, is EAGVTQFPSHSVIEKGQTVTLRCDPISGHDNLYWYRRVMGKEIKFLLHFVKESKQDESGMPNNRFLAERTGGTYSTLKVQPAELEDSGVYFCASSWTGALFSYEQYFGPGTRLTVT.

J is TRBJ2-7 and V is TRBV7-6; TRBD2 matches 7 bases. Per the germline V gene, CDR1 is SGHVS and CDR2 is FNYEAQ. This CDR3 comprises 13 residues. Losses at the gene ends were 6 bases for V and 4 bases for J; bases not matched to a gene: 6. CDR3 residues: CASSNAGEYEQYF. CDR3 DNA: TGTGCCAGCAGTAACGCGGGGGAATACGAGCAGTACTTC. Full variable domain (outside the CDR3, taken from reference TRBV7-6 and TRBJ2-7): GAGVSQSPRYKVTKRGQDVALRCDPISGHVSLYWYRQALGQGPEFLTYFNYEAQQDKSGLPNDRFSAERPEGSISTLTIQRTEQRDSAMYRCASSNAGEYEQYFGPGTRLTVT.

CDR3 coding DNA: TGTGCCAGCAGCCAAGATCTACTAAGACTTGACACAGATACGCAGTATTTT. Its protein is CASSQDLLRLDTDTQYF. This sequence joins TRBV4-2 and TRBJ2-3; D not certain. Germline lookup yields CDR1 LGHNA and CDR2 YNFKEQ. The CDR3 totals 17 residues. The V end was cut by 0 bases, the J end by 2 bases, with 15 bases between.

This chain joins TRBV5-1 and TRBJ1-1; D possibly corresponds to TRBD1 (5 bases). V lost 6 bases and J lost 4, with 13 bases in between. This CDR3 region has 13 residues. CDR1 and CDR2 (germline): SGHRS, YFSETQ. CDR3 DNA sequence: TGCGCCAGCACCCGAACAGGTAGCACTGAAGCTTTCTTT. Translating gives CASTRTGSTEAFF.

The chain employs TRBV25-1 and TRBJ1-2, with D unclear. Trimming cost V 1 base and J 13 bases, with 19 bases left between them. The CDR3 is 14 amino acids. CDR1 is MGHDK, CDR2 SYGVNS, per germline. DNA of the CDR3: TGTGCCAGCAGTGAATCGCTTAGGCAGCGGGCCAGCACCTTC. It encodes CASSESLRQRASTF.

V and J are TRBV6-1 and TRBJ1-2, with 7 bases fitting TRBD1. Trimming took 5 bases from V and 2 from J; bases not matched to a gene: 8. This CDR3 contains 15 residues. Per germline, CDR1 MNHNS and CDR2 SASEGT. The CDR3 reads CASSKPGQPNYGYTF. CDR3 in DNA: TGTGCCAGCAGTAAACCGGGACAGCCGAACTATGGCTACACCTTC.

This chain links TRBV4-2 with TRBJ1-1; the D gene is possibly TRBD1 (6 bases). The CDR3 runs to 16 residues. The germline V and J ends were trimmed by 0 bases and 5 bases, with 16 bases remaining between them. Germline CDR1 reads LGHNA; CDR2 reads YNFKEQ. The CDR3 spells CASSQEQGYFGTEAFF. CDR3 sequence (DNA): TGTGCCAGCAGCCAAGAGCAGGGGTATTTCGGTACTGAAGCTTTCTTT.

The chain recombines TRBV5-5 with TRBJ1-2; possible D gene TRBD1, 6 bases. Trimming cost V 3 bases and J 8 bases, with 20 bases left between them. The length of the CDR3 is 15 residues. CDR1 and CDR2 (germline): SGHKS, YYEKEE (reference sequence). The CDR3: CASSYPVMGAKGYTF. DNA for the CDR3: TGTGCCAGCAGCTATCCCGTTATGGGGGCAAAGGGCTACACCTTC. The whole variable domain, remainder taken from reference TRBV5-5 and TRBJ1-2, is DAGVTQSPTHLIKTRGQQVTLRCSPISGHKSVSWYQQVLGQGPQFIFQYYEKEERGRGNFPDRFSARQFPNYSSELNVNALLLGDSALYLCASSYPVMGAKGYTFGSGTRLTVV.